A few counts support the clone carrying this TCR beta chain. The sample comes from a study of low-dose radiotherapy and immunotherapy resistance in tumors. About the research overall: Administration of intravenous cyclophosphamide at 200 mg/m2 took place every two weeks, one day before radiation and immunotherapy.

Trimming took 3 bases from V and 3 from J; bases not matched to a gene: 14. The CDR3 spans 18 residues. Looked up from germline, CDR1 is SGHNT and CDR2 is YYREEE (reference sequence). TRAV- and TRBV-specific primers, spanning alpha and beta chains, primed first-strand cDNA. For amplifying TCRs, the PCR ran for approximately 18 cycles with Phusion, which was used together with a constant-region primer and the adapter on the V primers. In TCRdb, the reads were re-called with MiXCR into one record per CDR3 protein. The sample has around 14,000 distinct CDR3 sequences, less than 55% seen once; the top ten hold about 3.7%.

The receptor was derived from a human donor with advanced metastatic prostate, ovarian, gallbladder or colorectal cancer (not recorded which). This table probably holds off-target reads from a library built for another chain. This chain uses TRBV5-4 with TRBJ2-5; 10 nucleotides line up with TRBD1. The CDR3 nucleotides read TGTGCCAGCAGCTACCCGGACAGGGGGACTACCACTAAAGAGACCCAGTACTTC. Its translation is CASSYPDRGTTTKETQYF.